The rows below give T cell receptor beta chains drawn from one sample of a study of tumour-infiltrating T cells in Burkitt lymphoma. Here immunoSEQ multiplex PCR was the method, and the copy in TCRdb shows in-frame clones only, minus some. The sample includes fewer than 8,500 clones, approximately 17% of them seen just once. The sample consisted of tumor tissue. The receptors here all came from a human donor with diffuse large B-cell lymphoma. CDR3s include the opening cysteine and the closing phenylalanine or tryptophan.

TRBV19 | CASSIGQGWSVQYF
TRBV15 | CATSQEGQGHQPQHF
TRBV14 | CASSSRATSGSTDTQYF
TRBV6-6 | CASSYGAGYEQYF
TRBV20-1 | CSASGRDRQFF
TRBV9 | CASSVDGASYEQYF
TRBV4-1 | CASSQDSQDIMTGELFF
TRBV7-2 | CASSFGSGGNYEQYF
TRBV7-8 | CASSLVYRGNTEAFF
TRBV5-1 | CASSLGSSGNTIYF